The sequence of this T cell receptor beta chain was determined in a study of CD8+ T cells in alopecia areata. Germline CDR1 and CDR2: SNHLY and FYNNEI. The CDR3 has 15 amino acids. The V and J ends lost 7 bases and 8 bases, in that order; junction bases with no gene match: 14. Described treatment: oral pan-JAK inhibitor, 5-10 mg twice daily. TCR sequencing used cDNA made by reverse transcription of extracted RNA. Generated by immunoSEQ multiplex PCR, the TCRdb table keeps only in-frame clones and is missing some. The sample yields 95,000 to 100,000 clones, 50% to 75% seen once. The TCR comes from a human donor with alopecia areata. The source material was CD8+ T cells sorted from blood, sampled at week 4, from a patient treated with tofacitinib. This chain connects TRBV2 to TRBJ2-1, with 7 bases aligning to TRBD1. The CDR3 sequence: CASTTFEGADDEQFF. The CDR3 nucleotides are TGTGCCAGCACCACCTTTGAGGGGGCTGACGATGAGCAGTTCTTC.